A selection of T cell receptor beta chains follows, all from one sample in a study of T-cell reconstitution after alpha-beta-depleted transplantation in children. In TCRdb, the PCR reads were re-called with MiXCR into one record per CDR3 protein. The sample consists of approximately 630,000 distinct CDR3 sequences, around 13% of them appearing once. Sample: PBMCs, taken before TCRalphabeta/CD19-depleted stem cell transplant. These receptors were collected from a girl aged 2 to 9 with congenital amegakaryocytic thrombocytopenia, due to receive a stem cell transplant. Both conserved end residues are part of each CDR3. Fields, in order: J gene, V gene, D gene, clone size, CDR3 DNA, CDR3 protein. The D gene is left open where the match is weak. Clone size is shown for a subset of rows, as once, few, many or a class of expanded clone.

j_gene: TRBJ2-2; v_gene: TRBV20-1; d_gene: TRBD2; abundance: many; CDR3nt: TGCAGTGCGTCCAGCGGGAGATCGGACACCGGGGAGCTGTTTTTT; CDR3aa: CSASSGRSDTGELFF
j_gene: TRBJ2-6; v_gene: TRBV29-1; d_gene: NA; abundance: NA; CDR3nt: TGCAGCGTTGAGAGCTGGAGGACGTACGGGGCCAACGTCCTGACTTTC; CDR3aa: CSVESWRTYGANVLTF
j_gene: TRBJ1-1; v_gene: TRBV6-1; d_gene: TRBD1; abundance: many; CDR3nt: TGTGCCAGCATAAACCAGGGACAGGGGAACACTGAAGCTTTCTTT; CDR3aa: CASINQGQGNTEAFF
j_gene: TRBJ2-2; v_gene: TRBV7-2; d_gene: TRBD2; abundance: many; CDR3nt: TGTGCCAGCAGCTTAGTACTAGCGGAGCTGAACACCGGGGAGCTGTTTTTT; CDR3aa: CASSLVLAELNTGELFF
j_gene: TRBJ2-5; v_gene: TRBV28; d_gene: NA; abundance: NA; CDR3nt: TGTGCCAGCAGACCGGAGTGGACGGGAGAGACCCAGTACTTC; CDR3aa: CASRPEWTGETQYF
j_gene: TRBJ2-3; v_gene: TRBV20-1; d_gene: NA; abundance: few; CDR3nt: TGCAGTGCTTTGACTGCCGTCCTTACTTATACGCAGTATTTT; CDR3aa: CSALTAVLTYTQYF
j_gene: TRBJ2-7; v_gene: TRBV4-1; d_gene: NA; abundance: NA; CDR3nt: TGCGCCAGCAGCCAAGTTGGTGTCCCCTACGAGCAGTACTTC; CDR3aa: CASSQVGVPYEQYF
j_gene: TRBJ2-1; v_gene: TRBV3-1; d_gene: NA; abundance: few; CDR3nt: TGTGCCAGCAGCCAAGATCGGGCTAGATCGGGGGCGGGTGAGCAGTTCTTC; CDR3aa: CASSQDRARSGAGEQFF
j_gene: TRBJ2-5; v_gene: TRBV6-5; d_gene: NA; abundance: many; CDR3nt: TGTGCCAGCAGTTACCGACGGGGCGGGCAAGAGACCCAGTACTTC; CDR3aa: CASSYRRGGQETQYF
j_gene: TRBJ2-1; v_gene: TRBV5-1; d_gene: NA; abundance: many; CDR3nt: TGCGCCAGCAGCTTGGAGCTCCCAGCTAGGCATGAGCAGTTCTTC; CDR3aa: CASSLELPARHEQFF
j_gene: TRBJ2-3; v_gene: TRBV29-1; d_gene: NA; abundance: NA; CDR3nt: TGCAGCGCCGCTATTGGCTCGGGGTACACAGATACGCAGTATTTT; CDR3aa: CSAAIGSGYTDTQYF
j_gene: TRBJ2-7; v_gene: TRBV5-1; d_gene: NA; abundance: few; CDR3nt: TGCGCCAGCAGCTTGAGCCAGGGGAGATACGAGCAGTACTTC; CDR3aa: CASSLSQGRYEQYF
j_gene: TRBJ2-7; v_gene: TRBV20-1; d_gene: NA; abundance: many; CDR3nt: TGCAGTGCTAGTTCTGTTCTTGGAAGCTACGAGCAGTACTTC; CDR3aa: CSASSVLGSYEQYF
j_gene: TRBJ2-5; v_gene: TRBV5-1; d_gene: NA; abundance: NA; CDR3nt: TGCGCCAGCAGCTGGGGGCCGGGTGCAGAGACCCAGTACTTC; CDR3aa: CASSWGPGAETQYF
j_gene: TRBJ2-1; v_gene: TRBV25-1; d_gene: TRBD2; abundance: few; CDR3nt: TGTGCCAGCACACATAGCGGGAGTAGGGACAATGAGCAGTTCTTC; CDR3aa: CASTHSGSRDNEQFF
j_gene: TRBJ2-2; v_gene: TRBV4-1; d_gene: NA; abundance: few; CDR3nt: TGCGCCAGCAGCCGAGGTGTCCGTACGGGTAACACCGGGGAGCTGTTTTTT; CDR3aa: CASSRGVRTGNTGELFF
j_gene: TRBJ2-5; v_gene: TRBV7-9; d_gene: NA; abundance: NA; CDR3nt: TGTGCCAGCACCCTACAACAGGGTTTAGAGACCCAGTACTTC; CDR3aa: CASTLQQGLETQYF
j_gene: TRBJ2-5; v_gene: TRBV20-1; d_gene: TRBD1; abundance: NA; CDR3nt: TGCAGTGCTAGAGCGCGACAGGGGATTGAGACCCAGTACTTC; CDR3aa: CSARARQGIETQYF
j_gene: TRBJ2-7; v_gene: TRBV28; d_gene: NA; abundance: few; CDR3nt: TGTGCCAGCTGGACCCAAACCCTACGAGAGCAGTACTTC; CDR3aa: CASWTQTLREQYF
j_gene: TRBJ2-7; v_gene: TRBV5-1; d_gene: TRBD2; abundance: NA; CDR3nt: TGCGCCAGCAGGGCCGCCGGGACTAGCGTTCGTAAGCAGTACTTC; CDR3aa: CASRAAGTSVRKQYF
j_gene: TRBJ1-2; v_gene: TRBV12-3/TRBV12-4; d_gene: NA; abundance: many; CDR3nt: TGTGCCAGCAGTTTATACCGGACACACTATGGCTACACCTTC; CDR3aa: CASSLYRTHYGYTF
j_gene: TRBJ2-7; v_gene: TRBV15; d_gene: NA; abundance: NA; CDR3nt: TGTGCCACCAGCAGTTCCGACAGGACCTACGAGCAGTACTTC; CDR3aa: CATSSSDRTYEQYF
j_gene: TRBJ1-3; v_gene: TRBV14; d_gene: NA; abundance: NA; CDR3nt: TGTGCCAGCAGCCCGGGGACATCCATCTCTGGAAACACCATATATTTT; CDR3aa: CASSPGTSISGNTIYF
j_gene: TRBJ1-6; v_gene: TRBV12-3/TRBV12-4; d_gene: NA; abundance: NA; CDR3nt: TGTGCCAGCAGTTTCCGGGGTAGTAGGGATTCACCCCTCCACTTT; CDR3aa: CASSFRGSRDSPLHF
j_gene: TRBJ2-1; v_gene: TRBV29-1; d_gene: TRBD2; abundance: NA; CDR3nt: TGCAGCGTTGAGGCCGACGGGTGGTCGGGAGGCATTGGTCGTGAGCAGTTCTTC; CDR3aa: CSVEADGWSGGIGREQFF
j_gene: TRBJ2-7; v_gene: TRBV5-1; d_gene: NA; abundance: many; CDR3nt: TGCGCCAGCAGCTCAGCCATTAACTACGAGCAGTACTTC; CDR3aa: CASSSAINYEQYF
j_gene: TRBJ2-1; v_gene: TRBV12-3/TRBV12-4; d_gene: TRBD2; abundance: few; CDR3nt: TGTGCCAGCAGTCCCCTTAGCGGGAAGGCCTACAATGAGCAGTTCTTC; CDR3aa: CASSPLSGKAYNEQFF
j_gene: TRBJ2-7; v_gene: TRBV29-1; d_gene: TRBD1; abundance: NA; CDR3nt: TGCAGCGTTGTGACAGGGGACTACGAGCAGTACTTC; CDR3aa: CSVVTGDYEQYF
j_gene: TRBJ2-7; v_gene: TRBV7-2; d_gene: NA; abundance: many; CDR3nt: TGTGCCAGCAGCTTATTTTTCGTGGGCTCCGAGCAGTACTTC; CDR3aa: CASSLFFVGSEQYF
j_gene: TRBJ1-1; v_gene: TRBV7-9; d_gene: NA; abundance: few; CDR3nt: TGTGCCAGCAGCTTAGCGCCGGTGGGGCCTGAAGCTTTCTTT; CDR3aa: CASSLAPVGPEAFF
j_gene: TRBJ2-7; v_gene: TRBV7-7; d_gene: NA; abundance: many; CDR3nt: TGTGCCAGCAGCTTAGCGGGAGATCCCTACGAGCAGTACTTC; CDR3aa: CASSLAGDPYEQYF
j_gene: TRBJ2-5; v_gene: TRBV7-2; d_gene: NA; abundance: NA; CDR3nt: TGTGCCAGCAGCACTTTGGCGGGCCAAGAGACCCAGTACTTC; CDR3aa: CASSTLAGQETQYF
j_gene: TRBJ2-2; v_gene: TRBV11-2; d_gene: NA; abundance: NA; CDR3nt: TGTGCCAGCAGCTTAGATGGCGACGGGGAGCTGTTTTTT; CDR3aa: CASSLDGDGELFF
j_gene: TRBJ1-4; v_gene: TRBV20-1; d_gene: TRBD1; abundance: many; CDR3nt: TGCAGTGCTCGACAGGGGCGAGAGGAAAAACTGTTTTTT; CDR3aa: CSARQGREEKLFF
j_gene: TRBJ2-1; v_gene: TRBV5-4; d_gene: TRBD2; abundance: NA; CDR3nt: TGTGCCAGCAGCGTCCAGCGGGAGGGAAACAATGAGCAGTTCTTC; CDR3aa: CASSVQREGNNEQFF
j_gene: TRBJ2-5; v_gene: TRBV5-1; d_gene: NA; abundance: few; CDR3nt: TGCGCCAGCAGCTTCATAAGGTCAGAGACCCAGTACTTC; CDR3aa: CASSFIRSETQYF
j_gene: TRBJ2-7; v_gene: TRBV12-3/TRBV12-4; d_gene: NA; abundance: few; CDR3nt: TGTGCCAGCAAAGCACGTAGATCCTACGAGCAGTACTTC; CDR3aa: CASKARRSYEQYF
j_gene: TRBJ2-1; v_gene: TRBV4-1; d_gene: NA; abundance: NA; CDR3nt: TGCGCCAGCAGCCAAGCACTAGTCGGCAATGAGCAGTTCTTC; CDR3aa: CASSQALVGNEQFF
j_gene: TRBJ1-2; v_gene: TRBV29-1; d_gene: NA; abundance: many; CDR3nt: TGCAGCGTTGAAAGAGGGGTTGGTTCTGGCTACACCTTC; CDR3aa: CSVERGVGSGYTF
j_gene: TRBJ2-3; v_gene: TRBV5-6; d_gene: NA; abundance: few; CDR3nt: TGTGCCAGCAGCTTGACCTTGGTACTCGCGGGCACAGATACGCAGTATTTT; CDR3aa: CASSLTLVLAGTDTQYF
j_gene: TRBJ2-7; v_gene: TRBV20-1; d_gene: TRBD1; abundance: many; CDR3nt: TGCGGTATGGGACAGGGGATGAACGAGCAGTACTTC; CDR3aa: CGMGQGMNEQYF
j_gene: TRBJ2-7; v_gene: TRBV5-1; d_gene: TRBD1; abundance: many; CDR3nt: TGCGCCAGCAGCCAACAGGGGGTGAGCTACGAGCAGTACTTC; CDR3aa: CASSQQGVSYEQYF
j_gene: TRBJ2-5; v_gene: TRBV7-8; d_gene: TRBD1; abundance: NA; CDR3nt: TGTGCCAGCAGATTAGGGGACAGGGTTTGGGAGACCCAGTACTTC; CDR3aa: CASRLGDRVWETQYF
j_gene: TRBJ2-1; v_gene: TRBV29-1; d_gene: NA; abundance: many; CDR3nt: TGCAGCGTTGACATCGCCTCCTACAATGAGCAGTTCTTC; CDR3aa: CSVDIASYNEQFF
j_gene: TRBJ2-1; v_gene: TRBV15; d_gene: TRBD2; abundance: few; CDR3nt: TGTGCCACCAGCAGAGTGGGCCTCAGGGGCGGGGGGTACAATGAGCAGTTCTTC; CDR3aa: CATSRVGLRGGGYNEQFF
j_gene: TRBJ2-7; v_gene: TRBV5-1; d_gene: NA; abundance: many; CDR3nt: TGCGCCAGCAGCTCCGGACTGAGTTACAGCGAGCAGTACTTC; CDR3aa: CASSSGLSYSEQYF
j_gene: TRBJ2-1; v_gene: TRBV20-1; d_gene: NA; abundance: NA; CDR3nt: TGCAGTGCTGACCGCTTCTCCGGGGAGCAGTTCTTC; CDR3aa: CSADRFSGEQFF
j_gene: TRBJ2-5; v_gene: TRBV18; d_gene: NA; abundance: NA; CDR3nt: TGTGCCAGCTCAGAAACCGCTTGGGCCTTCCAAGAGACCCAGTACTTC; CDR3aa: CASSETAWAFQETQYF
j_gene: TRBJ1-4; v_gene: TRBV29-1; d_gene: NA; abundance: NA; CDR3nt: TGCAGCCAAACAAAGCGTAATGAAAAACTGTTTTTT; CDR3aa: CSQTKRNEKLFF
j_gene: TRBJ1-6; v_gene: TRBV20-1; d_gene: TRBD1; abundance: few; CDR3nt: TGCAGTGCTAGAGAGGGGACAGGAGATAATTCACCCCTCCACTTT; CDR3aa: CSAREGTGDNSPLHF